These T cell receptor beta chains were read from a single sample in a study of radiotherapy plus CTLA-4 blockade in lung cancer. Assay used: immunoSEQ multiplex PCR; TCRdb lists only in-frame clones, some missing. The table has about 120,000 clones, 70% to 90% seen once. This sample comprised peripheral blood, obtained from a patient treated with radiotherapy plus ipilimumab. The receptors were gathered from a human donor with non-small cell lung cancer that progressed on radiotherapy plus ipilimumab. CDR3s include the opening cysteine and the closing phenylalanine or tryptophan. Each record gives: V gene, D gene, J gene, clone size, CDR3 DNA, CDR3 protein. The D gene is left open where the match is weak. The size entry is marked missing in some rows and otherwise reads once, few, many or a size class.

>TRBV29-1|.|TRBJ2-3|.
TGCAGCGTTGAAATACAACACACAGATACGCAGTATTTT
CSVEIQHTDTQYF
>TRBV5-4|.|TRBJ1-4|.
TGTGCCAGCAGCCCCGGGGGGGGGCGGGCTAATGAAAAACTGTTTTTT
CASSPGGGRANEKLFF
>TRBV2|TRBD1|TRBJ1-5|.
TGTGCCGGCGAAGGACAGGGCAATCAGCCCCAGCATTTT
CAGEGQGNQPQHF
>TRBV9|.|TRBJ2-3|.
TGTGCCAGCAGCGTAGCTCCCGGACTATCAGATACGCAGTATTTT
CASSVAPGLSDTQYF
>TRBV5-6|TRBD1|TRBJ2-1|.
TGTGCCAGCAGCTACCTGGGGGCCTGGACAGGGGTTGGGGAGCAGTTCTTC
CASSYLGAWTGVGEQFF
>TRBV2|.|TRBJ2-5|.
TGTGCCAGCAGTGAGGGGGACCAAGAGACCCAGTACTTC
CASSEGDQETQYF
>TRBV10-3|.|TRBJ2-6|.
TGTGCCATCAGTGCATCGGACAGCAGGAGCTCTGGGGCCAACGTCCTGACTTTC
CAISASDSRSSGANVLTF
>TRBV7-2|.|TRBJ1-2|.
TGTGCCAGCAGCTTGTGGGGGTATGGCTACACCTTC
CASSLWGYGYTF
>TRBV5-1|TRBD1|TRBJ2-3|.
TGCGCCAGCAGCTGGGACAGCCGCACAGATACGCAGTATTTT
CASSWDSRTDTQYF
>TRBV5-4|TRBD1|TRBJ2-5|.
TGTGCCAGCAGCTTAACAGGGGGAGAGACCCAGTACTTC
CASSLTGGETQYF
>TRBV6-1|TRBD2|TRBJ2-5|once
TGTGCCAGCAGTGTCCCGGGACTAGCTAAAGAGACCCAGTACTTC
CASSVPGLAKETQYF
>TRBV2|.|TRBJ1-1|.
TGTGCCAGCAAAAGACAGCAAAACACTGAAGCTTTCTTT
CASKRQQNTEAFF
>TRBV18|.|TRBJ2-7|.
TGTGCCAGCTCACCACAACAGGAATACGAGCAGTACTTC
CASSPQQEYEQYF
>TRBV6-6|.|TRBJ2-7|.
TGTGCCAGCAGTTACGGGCGGGGCCCTATGGAAGAGCAGTACTTC
CASSYGRGPMEEQYF